Described below is a single T cell receptor beta chain sequence and its context. Assay: immunoSEQ multiplex PCR; the TCRdb copy retains only in-frame clones and omits some. This sample has just under 60,000 clones, with roughly 76% found just once. The data stem from a study of radiotherapy plus CTLA-4 blockade in lung cancer. Trimming removed 1 base from V and 1 base from J, with 8 bases in between. Germline-derived CDR1 and CDR2 are LNHDA and SQIVND (reference sequence). This CDR3 spans 14 amino acids. The chain joins TRBV19 to TRBJ2-7; D is perhaps TRBD1 (6 bases). The TCR originated in a human donor with non-small cell lung cancer whose response to radiotherapy plus ipilimumab could not be evaluated. The material was peripheral blood, obtained from a patient treated with radiotherapy plus ipilimumab. CDR3 bases: TGTGCCAGTAGTATAGGTACAGGGTCCTACGAGCAGTACTTC. This encodes CASSIGTGSYEQYF.